Listed below are T cell receptor beta chains from one sample, sequenced in a study of naive and memory T cell subsets. TCRdb processed the 5' RACE reads anew with MiXCR; each CDR3 protein has one entry. The table shows roughly 62,000 distinct CDR3 sequences, with about 7.2% occurring only once. The source of these receptors is a male donor in good health. Both conserved end residues are part of each CDR3. The order of the fields is V gene, D gene, J gene, clone size, CDR3 DNA, CDR3 protein. A D gene is named only where the DNA matches it firmly. Not all rows give a size; the values are once, few, many and, for expanded clones, a class.

>TRBV10-3|TRBD1|TRBJ1-5|.
TGTGCCACCTCTGACAGGGAGCTTTATAGCAATCAGCCCCAGCATTTT
CATSDRELYSNQPQHF
>TRBV12-5|TRBD2|TRBJ2-1|many
TGTGCTAGTGGCTCGACTAGCCCCCGCTCCTACAATGAGCAGTTCTTC
CASGSTSPRSYNEQFF
>TRBV7-2|.|TRBJ2-2|.
TGTGCCAGCAGCTTCGCCGGGACACTAAACACCGGGGAGCTGTTTTTT
CASSFAGTLNTGELFF
>TRBV20-1|.|TRBJ1-1|few
TGCAGTGCTAGGGGGGGTGATACTGAAGCTTTCTTT
CSARGGDTEAFF
>TRBV6-5|.|TRBJ1-4|few
TGTGCCAGCAGTTCCCTCCAAGGGGCGTTTAATGAAAAACTGTTTTTT
CASSSLQGAFNEKLFF
>TRBV6-1|TRBD1|TRBJ1-4|.
TGTGCCAGCAGTCGGGACAGGGCGGGATTGTATGAAAAACTGTTTTTT
CASSRDRAGLYEKLFF
>TRBV20-1|.|TRBJ2-3|many
TGCAGTGCTTCGCCTAGCAGTTGGGACACAGATACGCAGTATTTT
CSASPSSWDTDTQYF
>TRBV7-2|.|TRBJ1-5|many
TGTGCCAGCAGCTTGGCTCGATCGCCCCAGCATTTT
CASSLARSPQHF
>TRBV2|.|TRBJ2-1|.
TGTGCGACCGTGAGCTCCTACAATGAGCAGTTCTTC
CATVSSYNEQFF
>TRBV20-1|TRBD1|TRBJ2-7|many
TGCAGTGCTAGAGATCTCTATTCAGGGGGCTACGAGCAGTACTTC
CSARDLYSGGYEQYF
>TRBV7-9|TRBD2|TRBJ2-1|few
TGTGCCAGCAGAGGGACTAGCGGGAGCGGTGAGCAGTTCTTC
CASRGTSGSGEQFF
>TRBV6-5|TRBD2|TRBJ2-1|many
TGTGCCAGCAGTTCCTTGACTAGCGGGAGTGGCGATGAGCAGTTCTTC
CASSSLTSGSGDEQFF
>TRBV29-1|TRBD1|TRBJ2-2|.
TGCAGTGGCCGGGACAGGGTTGTCACCGGGGAGCTGTTTTTT
CSGRDRVVTGELFF
>TRBV7-6|TRBD2|TRBJ2-5|few
TGTGCCAGCAGCCCGCAAAAGCTAGCGGGAGGGCTCGAGACCCAGTACTTC
CASSPQKLAGGLETQYF
>TRBV6-6|.|TRBJ2-7|many
TGTGCCAGCAATTATGCGGGGACCTTCGACGAGCAGTACTTC
CASNYAGTFDEQYF
>TRBV4-2|.|TRBJ2-7|.
TGTGCCAGCAGCCAAGAATTTCAGGGCAACTACGAGCAGTACTTC
CASSQEFQGNYEQYF
>TRBV29-1|.|TRBJ1-1|few
TGCAGCCCACAGGAATTGAACACTGAAGCTTTCTTT
CSPQELNTEAFF
>TRBV20-1|.|TRBJ1-2|.
TGCAGTGCTAGATCCTCACAGGGAAATAACTATGGCTACACCTTC
CSARSSQGNNYGYTF
>TRBV12-3/TRBV12-4|.|TRBJ2-6|many
TGTGCCAGCACCCACTATGGGGGGTCCAATTCTGGGGCCAACGTCCTGACTTTC
CASTHYGGSNSGANVLTF
>TRBV25-1|.|TRBJ1-1|.
TGTGCCAGCAGGGGGGTGGGGACCGGCACTGAAGCTTTCTTT
CASRGVGTGTEAFF
>TRBV5-1|TRBD1|TRBJ2-4|.
TGCGCCAGCAGCACGGGACAGGGCGAGGACATTCAGTACTTC
CASSTGQGEDIQYF
>TRBV5-1|.|TRBJ1-5|few
TGCGCCAGCAGCTTTCACAGCGTTTTGAGCAATCAGCCCCAGCATTTT
CASSFHSVLSNQPQHF
>TRBV20-1|.|TRBJ2-1|few
TGCAGTGCTAGAGTCCGCCGATACAATGAGCAGTTCTTC
CSARVRRYNEQFF
>TRBV20-1|.|TRBJ2-1|many
TGCAGTGCCCCCGGGACCCTCGGCCGCCGGAATGAGCAGTTCTTC
CSAPGTLGRRNEQFF
>TRBV29-1|.|TRBJ1-2|many
TGCAGCGTCCGGAAGGAGGGAGTGGGGACCTTC
CSVRKEGVGTF
>TRBV20-1|.|TRBJ1-1|few
TGCAGTGCTACCGGTGAGGGGAACACTGAAGCTTTCTTT
CSATGEGNTEAFF
>TRBV29-1|TRBD2|TRBJ2-2|.
TGCAGCGTTGTTAGCAGCGGGAGGGCAAATTTTAGGACCGGGGAGCTGTTTTTT
CSVVSSGRANFRTGELFF
>TRBV12-3/TRBV12-4|TRBD1|TRBJ1-4|few
TGTGCCAGCAGTCCCCGCGGGACAGGGGGTGAAAAACTGTTTTTT
CASSPRGTGGEKLFF
>TRBV11-2|.|TRBJ2-5|.
TGTGCCAGCAGCTTAGATCGGAGACAACGAGATACCCAGTACTTC
CASSLDRRQRDTQYF
>TRBV30|.|TRBJ2-5|few
TGTGCCTGGAGTGTACGCCAAGAGACCCAGTACTTC
CAWSVRQETQYF
>TRBV10-2|TRBD1|TRBJ2-5|many
TGCGCCAGTCTAACCCTACAGGGGAACCGAGAGACCCAGTACTTC
CASLTLQGNRETQYF
>TRBV6-1|.|TRBJ1-1|many
TGTGCCAGCAGTGAGGGGATGGTTGGGAACACTGAAGCTTTCTTT
CASSEGMVGNTEAFF
>TRBV19|TRBD1|TRBJ1-5|few
TGTGCCAGTATGAATGGACAGGGGCCAAATCAGCCCCAGCATTTT
CASMNGQGPNQPQHF
>TRBV5-1|TRBD2|TRBJ2-1|few
TGCGCCAGCAGCTTATACGGGGGGGACGATGAGCAGTTCTTC
CASSLYGGDDEQFF
>TRBV19|.|TRBJ2-2|few
TGTGCCAGTAGTCCCCAGGGTCTGAACACCGGGGAGCTGTTTTTT
CASSPQGLNTGELFF
>TRBV12-3/TRBV12-4|.|TRBJ2-2|.
TGTGCCAGCCACCCACGGGAGGGGGCGACGGACACCGGGGAGCTGTTTTTT
CASHPREGATDTGELFF
>TRBV12-3/TRBV12-4|.|TRBJ1-1|.
TGTGCCAGCAGTTTGGGGCCCAGGCAGACTGAAGCTTTCTTT
CASSLGPRQTEAFF
>TRBV19|.|TRBJ2-1|few
TGTGCCAGTAGTCAGCTTCGTAATTCCTACAATGAGCAGTTCTTC
CASSQLRNSYNEQFF
>TRBV5-1|TRBD1|TRBJ2-1|many
TGCGCCAGCAGCTCCTCTGGGACAGGCTACAATGAGCAGTTCTTC
CASSSSGTGYNEQFF
>TRBV15|.|TRBJ1-2|many
TGTGCCACCAGCAGAGATTATACACAGGGCCATGGCTACACCTTC
CATSRDYTQGHGYTF
>TRBV5-8|TRBD1|TRBJ2-5|.
TGTGCCAGCAGCTTGCCGGGACAGGGTCTCTTAGAGACCCAGTACTTC
CASSLPGQGLLETQYF
>TRBV2|.|TRBJ2-5|few
TGTGCCAGCAGGATACAGGAGGGGATACAAGAGACCCAGTACTTC
CASRIQEGIQETQYF
>TRBV7-8|.|TRBJ1-1|.
TGTGCCAGCAGCTTATCCAAGAACACTGAAGCTTTCTTT
CASSLSKNTEAFF
>TRBV6-9|.|TRBJ2-7|few
TGTGCCAGCAGTTACACAGGGAGGCCCTACGAGCAGTACTTC
CASSYTGRPYEQYF
>TRBV6-1|.|TRBJ2-1|few
TGTGCCAGCAAGGAACCCTTGGCGGGGAATGAGCAGTTCTTC
CASKEPLAGNEQFF
>TRBV11-2|TRBD2|TRBJ2-7|.
TGTGCCAGCAGCTTAGGGCCTAGCGGGAGGGCCGGCTCCTACGAGCAGTACTTC
CASSLGPSGRAGSYEQYF
>TRBV19|TRBD1|TRBJ1-5|many
TGTGCCAGTAGTATATCGCAGGGGGCAGGCCAGCCCCAGCATTTT
CASSISQGAGQPQHF
>TRBV7-9|.|TRBJ2-7|many
TGTGCCAGCAGAGATACGGCGGTACCCTACGAGCAGTACTTC
CASRDTAVPYEQYF
>TRBV5-1|.|TRBJ1-1|many
TGCGCCAGCAGCTTGATTTCCGGCGGAGAAGCTTTCTTT
CASSLISGGEAFF
>TRBV7-2|TRBD2|TRBJ2-1|medium-sized
TGTGCCAGCAGTTACAGAGCGGGAGGGCTATACAATGAGCAGTTCTTC
CASSYRAGGLYNEQFF
>TRBV20-1|.|TRBJ1-1|few
TGCAGTGAAAAGGTTCCGGGACCCCCCGATTCCCCTGAAGCTTTCTTT
CSEKVPGPPDSPEAFF
>TRBV5-1|TRBD1|TRBJ2-6|few
TGCGCCAGCAGCACCGGACAGGGGGCTGCGGGGGCCAACGTCCTGACTTTC
CASSTGQGAAGANVLTF
>TRBV10-2|.|TRBJ2-3|many
TGCGCCAGCAGTCGTTCTAGCGTAGGCACAGATACGCAGTATTTT
CASSRSSVGTDTQYF
>TRBV6-6|TRBD2|TRBJ2-4|few
TGTGCCAGCATCGACGGGGGGGCCGGGTCCAAAAACATTCAGTACTTC
CASIDGGAGSKNIQYF
>TRBV2|TRBD2|TRBJ2-2|.
TGTGCCAGCAGTTCTCTAGCGGGAGTTGTCGGGGAGCTGTTTTTT
CASSSLAGVVGELFF
>TRBV27|TRBD2|TRBJ2-7|many
TGTGCCAGCAGCCTAGCGGGGGGGCCCCGCTACGAGCAGTACTTC
CASSLAGGPRYEQYF
>TRBV12-3/TRBV12-4|.|TRBJ1-1|few
TGTGCCAGCAGGGGGTGGAGGAGGATGAACACTGAAGCTTTCTTT
CASRGWRRMNTEAFF
>TRBV6-6|TRBD1|TRBJ2-4|.
TGTGCCAGCAGTTATTCTAAACCGGGACAGGTTCTAGCCAAAAACATTCAGTACTTC
CASSYSKPGQVLAKNIQYF